Given below is one TCR beta chain in context. Its antigen is not identified. The data stem from a study of long-term antiretroviral therapy in people with HIV. Study-wide findings and caveats: Clonotypes expanded prior to ART showed repertoire dominance at all sampled time points. Although diversity increased after ART, it remained lower than in transplant donor controls.

Runs used v3.0 of the immunoSEQ assay and were done at survey level. The repertoire was sequenced with immunoSEQ multiplex PCR; TCRdb's copy has only in-frame clones and lacks some. The table includes 42,000 or so clones, more than 80% detected once. The sequence came from a woman between 45 and 65 years old with HIV. The starting material was unsorted PBMCs, obtained 3.1 years after starting antiretroviral therapy.

The CDR3 DNA reads TGTGCCAGCAGCTTGTTGTCCGGGGGCCCGTACAATGAGCAGTTCTTC. Encoded protein: CASSLLSGGPYNEQFF. V is TRBV5-4 and J is TRBJ2-1, with D perhaps given as TRBD1 or TRBD2 (6 bases each). V was trimmed by 1 base and J by 4 bases, leaving 15 bases between them. Germline CDR1 is SGHNT and CDR2 is YYREEE (reference sequence). The CDR3 contains 16 residues.